This is a list of T cell receptor beta chains from one sample in a study of blood T cell repertoires in COVID-19. Repertoires were generated with immunoSEQ multiplex PCR, while TCRdb's copy carries only in-frame clones and drops some. The sample shows around 300,000 clones, approximately 86% of them seen only once. The material sequenced was PBMCs or T cells enriched from blood (not recorded which). The receptors stem from a woman in her twenties or thirties who had recovered from COVID-19. The CDR3 runs from the conserved cysteine through the conserved F or W. Each record gives: V gene, J gene, clone size, D gene, CDR3 DNA, CDR3 protein. The D gene is left open where the match is weak. Clone size is not always given. Where it is, it says once, few, many or a class for expanded clones.

TRBV19	TRBJ1-5	-	-	TGTGCCAGTAGTATTTTGCAGTGGGAGGGGCCCCAGCATTTT	CASSILQWEGPQHF
TRBV5-1	TRBJ1-6	-	-	TGCGCCAGCAGCTTACTACAGGACAATTCACCCCTCCACTTT	CASSLLQDNSPLHF
TRBV24-1	TRBJ1-6	-	TRBD1	TGTGCCACCAGCCCCGGTGACAGGGAGAATTCACCCCTCCACTTT	CATSPGDRENSPLHF
TRBV2	TRBJ1-3	-	-	TGTGCCAGCAGTGAATCGTTTGCTGGAAACACCATATATTTT	CASSESFAGNTIYF
TRBV18	TRBJ2-7	-	TRBD1	TGTGCCAGCTCACGTATGACAGGGGAACGAAACGAGCAGTACTTC	CASSRMTGERNEQYF
TRBV6-5	TRBJ1-5	-	-	TGTGCCAGCAGAGCAGGGGATCAGCCCCAGCATTTT	CASRAGDQPQHF
TRBV18	TRBJ1-1	-	TRBD1	TGTGCCAGCTCACCACCGGGACAGGGAGGAGGAAGCACTGAAGCTTTCTTT	CASSPPGQGGGSTEAFF
TRBV4-1	TRBJ2-5	-	-	TGCGCCAGCAGCCCCACCGTGGGGGGAGAGACCCAGTACTTC	CASSPTVGGETQYF
TRBV9	TRBJ1-5	once	-	TGTGCCAGCAGCGCCCGAGACGGGGGACCCCAGCATTTT	CASSARDGGPQHF
TRBV7-9	TRBJ1-5	-	TRBD1	TGTGCCAGCAGCTCGATACAGGGGCCACTGCAGCCCCAGCATTTT	CASSSIQGPLQPQHF
TRBV7-8	TRBJ1-5	-	-	TGTGCCAGCAGCTTAATCGAAGGGTCGGGACAGCCCCAGCATTTT	CASSLIEGSGQPQHF
TRBV27	TRBJ2-1	once	-	TGTGCCAGCAGGAAGGGGTTTTGGGGGCCCAATGAGCAGTTCTTC	CASRKGFWGPNEQFF
TRBV6-5	TRBJ1-4	-	-	TGTGCCAGCAGTTACTCGATGGGGGGTGAAAAACTGTTTTTT	CASSYSMGGEKLFF
TRBV7-9	TRBJ2-5	-	-	TGTGCCAGCAGCTTCGAAAGTGGGGGGCAAGAGACCCAGTACTTC	CASSFESGGQETQYF
TRBV19	TRBJ1-4	-	TRBD1	TGTGCCAGTTCTAAACGACAGGGGAGGAATGAAAAACTGTTTTTT	CASSKRQGRNEKLFF
TRBV14	TRBJ2-6	-	-	TGTGCCAGCAGCCACCCTGGGGGCCGGAGCTCTGGGGCCAACGTCCTGACTTTC	CASSHPGGRSSGANVLTF
TRBV5-6	TRBJ2-1	-	TRBD1	TGTGCCAGCAGCTCGTCAGGGGGATCGGATGAGCAGTTCTTC	CASSSSGGSDEQFF
TRBV5-1	TRBJ2-1	few	TRBD1	TGCGCCAGCAGCCGCGGGACAGGGGAGGGTGAGCAGTTCTTC	CASSRGTGEGEQFF
TRBV20-1	TRBJ2-7	-	TRBD1	TGCAGTGCTAGTCATGGGGGGACAGGGGACCACGAGCAGTACTTC	CSASHGGTGDHEQYF
TRBV7-8	TRBJ1-2	-	TRBD1	TGTGCCAGCAGCTTAAGGGGACAGCTCTATGGCTACACCTTC	CASSLRGQLYGYTF
TRBV19	TRBJ2-2	-	TRBD2	TGTGCCAGTAGTAAGGGACTAGCGGGAACGAACACCGGGGAGCTGTTTTTT	CASSKGLAGTNTGELFF
TRBV2	TRBJ1-3	-	-	TGTGCCAGCTTGCGGGAGTCTGGAAACACCATATATTTT	CASLRESGNTIYF